The present TCR beta chain was sequenced within a study of post-analysis software for immune sequencing data. Overall study results and limits: Diversity measured as normalized Chao1 was significantly lower in multiple sclerosis patients than in controls. The authors found that F measure strongly co-clustered same-batch samples. Controls had lower frequencies than patients of five TRBV segments, which included TRBV5-6, TRBV5-1 and TRBV20-1.

In regard to this clonotype: What it recognizes is unknown.

Unique molecular identifiers tagged the TCR beta cDNA libraries. TCRdb fed the PCR reads into MiXCR, producing one record per CDR3 protein. The data contain fewer than 900,000 distinct CDR3 sequences, 35% to 55% of them seen just once; the ten biggest clones take up 4.9%. With 2 bases clipped from V and 9 bases from J, the junction kept 4 bases outside the gene matches. Germline V gene data show CDR1 as SGHRS and CDR2 as YFSETQ. The CDR3 length is 13 residues. This chain connects TRBV5-1 to TRBJ2-1; 8 nucleotides agree with TRBD2. The material sequenced was blood. This TCR was recovered from a girl aged 5-17 years with multiple sclerosis. The CDR3 sequence is CASSFGRAAEQFF. In DNA form, the CDR3 reads TGCGCCAGCAGCTTCGGGAGGGCGGCTGAGCAGTTCTTC.